The 3 T cell receptor beta chains given below trace back to one sample, sequenced in a study of blood T cell repertoires in COVID-19. TCRdb's table, derived via immunoSEQ multiplex PCR, lists solely in-frame clones and lacks some. This table has 75,000 to 100,000 clones, approximately 86% appearing once. Input material: peripheral blood. The receptors were sampled from a woman at least 80 years old with acute or convalescent COVID-19.

V usage is TRBV6-5 and J usage is TRBJ1-1, with D possibly being TRBD1 (5 bases). From germline, CDR1 is MNHEY and CDR2 SVGAGI. The CDR3 covers 15 residues. The germline V and J ends were trimmed by 1 base and 0 bases, with 9 bases remaining between them. In DNA, the CDR3 is TGTGCCAGCAGTTACTGGGGCAGTTTGAACACTGAAGCTTTCTTT. As protein: CASSYWGSLNTEAFF.

This clone was recorded only once. The rearrangement links TRBV4-2 to TRBJ2-3; TRBD1 agrees at 7 bases. Germline CDR1 reads LGHNA; CDR2 reads YNFKEQ. Trimming took 1 base from V and 0 from J; bases not matched to a gene: 7. The CDR3 is made up of 17 amino acids. The CDR3 bases are TGTGCCAGCAGCCAAGGCCTGGACAGGCGGAGCACAGATACGCAGTATTTT. Translation gives CASSQGLDRRSTDTQYF.

The rearrangement joins TRBV7-9 to TRBJ1-2, with TRBD1 matching over 7 bases. Per the germline V gene, CDR1 is SEHNR and CDR2 is FQNEAQ (reference sequence). With 5 bases clipped from V and 6 bases from J, the junction kept 6 bases outside the gene matches. CDR3 length: 13 residues. CDR3 nucleotide sequence: TGTGCCAGCAGCCGACAGGGACTGGATGGCTACACCTTC. Its translation: CASSRQGLDGYTF. The full variable domain, rest sourced from reference TRBV7-9 and TRBJ1-2, is DTGVSQNPRHKITKRGQNVTFRCDPISEHNRLYWYRQTLGQGPEFLTYFQNEAQLEKSRLLSDRFSAERPKGSFSTLEIQRTEQGDSAMYLCASSRQGLDGYTFGSGTRLTVV.